This T cell receptor beta chain derives from a study of CD8 T cells in Susac syndrome. The CDR3 is 13 residues long. Trimming took 8 bases from V and 6 from J; bases not matched to a gene: 6. The sequenced target, TCR beta, came from blood CD8+ and CD4+ T cells. An amount of RNA that ranged from roughly 0.5 to 1 ug was reverse transcribed with random hexamers. TCRdb re-called the immunoSEQ multiplex PCR reads with MiXCR, one entry per CDR3 protein. The table records more than 150,000 distinct CDR3 sequences, about 93% of them present only once. The chain couples TRBV12-3 or TRBV12-4 to TRBJ2-3; 9 bases line up with TRBD1. Input material: CD4+ T cells from PBMCs. This TCR came from a human donor in good health. The DNA of the CDR3 is TGTGCCAGCCGGACAGGGGAGAAGGATACGCAGTATTTT. It yields the protein CASRTGEKDTQYF.